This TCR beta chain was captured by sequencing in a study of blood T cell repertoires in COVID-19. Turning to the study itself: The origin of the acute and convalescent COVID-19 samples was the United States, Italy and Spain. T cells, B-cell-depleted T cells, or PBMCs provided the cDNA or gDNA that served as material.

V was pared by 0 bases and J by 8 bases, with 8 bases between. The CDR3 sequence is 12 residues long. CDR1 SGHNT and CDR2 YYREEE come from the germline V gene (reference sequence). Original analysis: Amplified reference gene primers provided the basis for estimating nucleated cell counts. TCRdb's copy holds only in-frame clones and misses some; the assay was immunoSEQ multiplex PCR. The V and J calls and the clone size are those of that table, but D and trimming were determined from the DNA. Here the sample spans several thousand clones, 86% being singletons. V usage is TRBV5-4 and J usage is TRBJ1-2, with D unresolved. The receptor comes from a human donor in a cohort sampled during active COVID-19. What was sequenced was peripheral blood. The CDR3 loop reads CASSLVSAGYTF. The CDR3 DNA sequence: TGTGCCAGCAGCTTGGTCAGCGCGGGCTACACCTTC.